Presented here are 12 T cell receptor beta chains from one specimen sequenced in a study of blood T cells in healthy people across ages. A sample-barcoded 5' primer and a J-beta primer mix were used in a second PCR of roughly 7 to 11 cycles. Via MiXCR, TCRdb re-called the 5' RACE reads, giving one row per CDR3 protein. This sample carries about 1.8 million distinct CDR3 sequences, around 50% of them seen once, and the ten largest clones take approximately 2.1%. Source material: blood. The receptors come from a woman between 40 and 55 years old in good health.

The V call is TRBV7-2, the J call TRBJ2-3; D is undetermined. This CDR3 has 14 residues. Germline V gene data show CDR1 as SGHTA and CDR2 as FQGNSA. V was shortened by 3 bases and J by 4 bases, with 11 bases between the two germline ends. Written as DNA, the CDR3 is TGTGCCAGCAGCTTGGTCCTAATTCCAGATACGCAGTATTTT. It encodes CASSLVLIPDTQYF.

This clonotype was recorded at least ten times. The V call is TRBV29-1, the J call TRBJ2-5, with D possibly TRBD1 on 6 matching bases. Deletions cut 3 bases from V and 5 bases from J, with 13 bases between. Germline V CDR1 and CDR2: SQVTM, ANQGSEA. There are 13 residues in the CDR3. The CDR3 coding sequence is TGCAGCGTTGAGACGGGCAGGGGTGAGACCCAGTACTTC. Protein: CSVETGRGETQYF.

This clonotype was picked up a small number of times. The gene calls are TRBV28 and TRBJ2-7; D gene unclear. The CDR3 contains 12 residues. Germline V gene lookup returns CDR1 MDHEN and CDR2 SYDVKM. The ends were cut back, 6 bases at V and 6 bases at J, with 12 bases in the middle. The CDR3: CASRSIRGEQYF. The DNA of the CDR3 is TGTGCCAGCAGATCCATTCGAGGCGAGCAGTACTTC.

The rearrangement links TRBV20-1 to TRBJ2-3; TRBD2 matches at 7 bases. The V segment lost 6 bases and the J segment 3 bases; nucleotides outside the gene matches: 12. This CDR3 spans 15 amino acids. The germline CDR1 and CDR2 sequences are DFQATT and SNEGSKA (reference sequence). Here the CDR3 DNA reads TGCAGTGCCACTAACCCCCGGGGGGAAACAGATACGCAGTATTTT. It specifies CSATNPRGETDTQYF.

The chain couples TRBV11-2 to TRBJ1-6; D gene ambiguous. V was pared by 3 bases and J by 14 bases, with 17 bases between. There are 14 residues in the CDR3. The germline gives CDR1 SGHAT, CDR2 FQNNGV. CDR3 sequence: CASSFEAFGEALHF. Here the CDR3 DNA reads TGTGCCAGCAGCTTTGAGGCCTTTGGGGAAGCCCTCCACTTT. Together with reference TRBV11-2 and TRBJ1-6, the CDR3 gives the full variable domain: EAGVAQSPRYKIIEKRQSVAFWCNPISGHATLYWYQQILGQGPKLLIQFQNNGVVDDSQLPKDRFSAERLKGVDSTLKIQPAKLEDSAVYLCASSFEAFGEALHFGNGTRLTVT.

CDR3 DNA sequence: TGCAGCGTCGTGGACAGGGCGTACGAGCAGTACTTC. Translated, it gives CSVVDRAYEQYF. This chain joins TRBV29-1 and TRBJ2-7; 8 nucleotides agree with TRBD1. V trimming: 6 bases; J trimming: 4 bases; junction bases outside the gene matches: 5. The germline gives CDR1 SQVTM, CDR2 ANQGSEA. CDR3 size: 12 residues.

The chain is built from TRBV7-2 and TRBJ2-3; 9 nucleotides line up with TRBD2. Germline-derived CDR1 and CDR2 are SGHTA and FQGNSA. The CDR3 is 17 amino acids. Trimming at V came to 2 bases and at J to 2 bases, leaving 8 bases not matched to a gene. CDR3 residues: CASSLRSAGGFTDTQYF. CDR3 nucleotides: TGTGCCAGCAGCTTAAGGTCGGCGGGGGGGTTCACAGATACGCAGTATTTT. The full variable domain, with the rest looked up from reference TRBV7-2 and TRBJ2-3, is GAGVSQSPSNKVTEKGKDVELRCDPISGHTALYWYRQSLGQGLEFLIYFQGNSAPDKSGLPSDRFSAERTGGSVSTLTIQRTQQEDSAVYLCASSLRSAGGFTDTQYFGPGTRLTVL.

The V gene is TRBV27, the J gene TRBJ2-3; the D is unclear. V was pared by 5 bases and J by 5 bases, with 11 bases between. The CDR3 spans 13 residues. Germline V lookup: CDR1 MNHEY, CDR2 SMNVEV (reference sequence). CDR3: CASSKFPIDTQYF. The DNA of the CDR3 is TGTGCCAGCAGTAAATTTCCCATAGATACGCAGTATTTT.

This chain connects TRBV28 to TRBJ2-7; D tentatively fits TRBD1 or TRBD2 (5 bases each). CDR3 size: 16 residues. Trimming pared 5 bases from V and 3 bases from J, leaving 20 bases between. Germline V gene sequence: CDR1 MDHEN, CDR2 SYDVKM. CDR3 in DNA: TGTGCCAGCAGTGCACCTGGTCGGGGCTATGGCTACGAGCAGTACTTC. It codes for CASSAPGRGYGYEQYF.

The chain employs TRBV25-1 and TRBJ2-3, with D uncertain. The CDR3 is 14 amino acids. Germline loops: CDR1 MGHDK, CDR2 SYGVNS. V shed 3 bases and J shed 0 bases, with 7 bases lying between them. In DNA form, the CDR3 reads TGTGCCAGCAGTGATCGGAAGAGCACAGATACGCAGTATTTT. Translated, it gives CASSDRKSTDTQYF.

This clonotype was detected only a few times. The chain joins TRBV6-1 to TRBJ1-6, with 8 bases matching TRBD1. The CDR3 is made up of 17 amino acids. The ends lost 4 bases at V and 7 bases at J; junction bases unmatched: 12. Germline CDR1 and CDR2: MNHNS and SASEGT. In DNA, the CDR3 is TGTGCCAGCAGTGGACCCGACAGGGGTGTACGGAATTCACCCCTCCACTTT. Translating it yields CASSGPDRGVRNSPLHF.

The chain joins TRBV14 to TRBJ2-3; perhaps D is TRBD1 or TRBD2 (5 bases each). The CDR3 length is 15 residues. Germline loops: CDR1 SGHDN, CDR2 FVKESK. Trimming stripped 1 base from V and 4 bases from J, with 12 bases between. In DNA form, the CDR3 reads TGTGCCAGCAGCCAAGGGGAGCAGGGCGCAGATACGCAGTATTTT. Protein: CASSQGEQGADTQYF.